The table lists the clone carrying this T cell receptor (beta chain) with a few counts. The germline gives CDR1 SGDLS, CDR2 YYNGEE. Germline trimming cut 1 base from V and 3 bases from J; bases unmatched to any gene: 11. The CDR3 sequence is 19 residues long. This sample stems from a study of blood T cells in healthy people across ages. Total RNA, at least 6 micrograms per sample, was extracted from PBMCs. Primed by a sample-barcoded 5' primer and a J-beta primer mix, a second PCR proceeded for 7 to 11 cycles. A single record per CDR3 protein comes from TCRdb applying MiXCR to the 5' RACE reads. Of 1.8 million or so distinct CDR3 sequences in the sample, 39% were seen once.

The TCR sequence derives from a human donor in good health. What was sequenced was blood. The J gene is TRBJ2-3, the V gene TRBV9, with 13 bases lining up with TRBD2. DNA for the CDR3: TGTGCCAGCAGCGTATCCCAAGAACCGGGACTAGCGGGGACAGATACGCAGTATTTT. It translates to CASSVSQEPGLAGTDTQYF.